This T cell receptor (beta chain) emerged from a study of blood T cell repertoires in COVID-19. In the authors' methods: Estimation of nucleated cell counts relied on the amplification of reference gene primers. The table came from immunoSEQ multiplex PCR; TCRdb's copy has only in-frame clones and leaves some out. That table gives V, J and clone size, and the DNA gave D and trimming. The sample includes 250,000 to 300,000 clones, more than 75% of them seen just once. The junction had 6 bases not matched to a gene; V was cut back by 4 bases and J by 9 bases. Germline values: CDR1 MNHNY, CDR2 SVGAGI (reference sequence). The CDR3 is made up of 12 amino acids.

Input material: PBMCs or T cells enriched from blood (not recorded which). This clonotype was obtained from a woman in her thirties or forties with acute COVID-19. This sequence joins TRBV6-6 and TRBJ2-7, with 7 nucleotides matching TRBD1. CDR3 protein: CASSSTGLMQYF. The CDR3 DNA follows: TGTGCCAGCAGTTCGACAGGGCTAATGCAGTACTTC.